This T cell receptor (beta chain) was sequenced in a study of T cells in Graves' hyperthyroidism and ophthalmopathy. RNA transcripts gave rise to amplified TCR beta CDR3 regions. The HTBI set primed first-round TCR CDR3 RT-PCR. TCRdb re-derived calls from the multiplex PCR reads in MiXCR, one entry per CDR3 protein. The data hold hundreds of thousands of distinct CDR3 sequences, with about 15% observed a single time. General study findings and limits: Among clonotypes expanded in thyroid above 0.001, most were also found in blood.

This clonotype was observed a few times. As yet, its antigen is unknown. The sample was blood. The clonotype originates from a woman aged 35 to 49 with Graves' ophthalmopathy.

CDR3 sequence: CSVEAGARAFF. DNA of the CDR3: TGCAGCGTTGAAGCCGGGGCGCGGGCTTTCTTT. The rearrangement uses TRBV29-1 and TRBJ1-1; possible D gene TRBD1, 5 bases. The CDR3 contains 11 residues. Germline V gene sequence: CDR1 SQVTM, CDR2 ANQGSEA. The V end was cut by 1 base, the J end by 11 bases, with 11 bases between.